This TCR beta chain was captured by sequencing in a study of T cell responses to AZD1222 COVID-19 vaccine. Only in-frame clones appear in the TCRdb table, and some are missing; sequencing was by immunoSEQ multiplex PCR. The sample shows about 120,000 clones, around 88% of them seen only once. The source material was peripheral blood, sampled on day 0 of AZD1222 vaccination. The source of this sequence is an adult in good health.

CDR3 coding DNA: TGTGCCAGTAGTACTCGACAGGGTAATCGAGAGACCCAGTACTTC. Its translation is CASSTRQGNRETQYF. The chain uses TRBV19 and TRBJ2-5; 7 bases are a match to TRBD1. Trimming at V came to 4 bases and at J to 4 bases, leaving 9 bases not matched to a gene. The CDR3 runs to 15 residues. CDR1 is LNHDA and CDR2 is SQIVND in the germline V gene (reference sequence).